The 27 T cell receptor beta chains below all came from one sample that was sequenced in a study of regulatory T cells in long-lasting Graves disease. Investigators prepared the TCR beta libraries by applying iRepertoire HTBI primers and Arm-PCR of CDR3 regions. TCRdb reanalysed the multiplex PCR reads using MiXCR and keeps one entry per CDR3 protein. The sample lists more than 650,000 distinct CDR3 sequences, around 30% occurring once. Time point: persistent/refractory GD, antithyroid drugs over 5 years with positive TRAb. Following extraction of RNA from PBMCs, that RNA was used to make the TCR library. The starting material was peripheral blood mononuclear cells (PBMCs), obtained when the disease was refractory, from a patient treated with antithyroid drugs. The source of these receptors is a female donor with Graves disease.

The rearrangement uses TRBV5-6 and TRBJ1-2, with 10 nucleotides matching TRBD1. Per germline, CDR1 SGHDT and CDR2 YYEEEE. The CDR3 length is 15 residues. J gave up 1 base and V 4 bases, and 4 bases lay outside the gene matches. For the CDR3, the DNA is TGTGCCAGCAGCCTGGACAGGGGGTTTAACTATGGCTACACCTTC. Encoded protein: CASSLDRGFNYGYTF.

The rearrangement joins TRBV6-1 to TRBJ2-7, with 9 nucleotides matching TRBD1. The CDR3 length is 15 residues. The germline V gene encodes CDR1 MNHNS and CDR2 SASEGT. V shed 5 bases and J 2 bases; nucleotides not matched to a gene: 7. The CDR3 spells CASSHLGTGPYEQYF. The CDR3 DNA is TGTGCCAGCAGTCACCTCGGGACAGGGCCCTACGAGCAGTACTTC.

The J gene is TRBJ1-1, the V gene TRBV4-1; TRBD1 is a possible D gene (5 bases). The CDR3 has 13 amino acids. The V gene lost 7 bases and the J gene lost 5 bases, with 14 bases spanning the gap. Germline V lookup: CDR1 MGHRA, CDR2 YSYEKL. CDR3 sequence: CASNEGTRTEAFF. DNA of the CDR3: TGCGCCAGCAATGAGGGGACGCGGACTGAAGCTTTCTTT.

This clonotype was detected once. J is TRBJ2-7 and V is TRBV4-1, with TRBD1 as a possible D gene (6 bases). This CDR3 comprises 15 residues. Germline CDR1 and CDR2: MGHRA and YSYEKL. V was cut by 0 bases and J by 2 bases, with 11 bases left in between. CDR3 sequence: CASSQEDRPPYEQYF. CDR3 DNA: TGCGCCAGCAGCCAAGAAGACAGGCCCCCCTACGAGCAGTACTTC.

There are many counts of this clonotype. The chain combines TRBV11-2 with TRBJ1-5, with a weak D call TRBD1 (5 bases). The CDR3 is made up of 13 amino acids. V was trimmed by 1 base and J by 6 bases, leaving 7 bases between them. Germline CDR1 is SGHAT and CDR2 is FQNNGV. The CDR3 loop is CASSLVGGQPQHF. The CDR3 DNA reads TGTGCCAGCAGCTTAGTGGGGGGTCAGCCCCAGCATTTT.

This clonotype was observed at least ten times. The V gene is TRBV11-2, the J gene TRBJ2-7; 7 nucleotides match TRBD2. This CDR3 comprises 15 residues. J lost 4 bases, V lost 5 bases, and 11 bases had no gene match. Germline V gene lookup returns CDR1 SGHAT and CDR2 FQNNGV. The CDR3 reads CASSSAGTKGYEQYF. The CDR3 bases are TGTGCCAGCAGCAGCGCCGGGACTAAGGGGTACGAGCAGTACTTC.

This clonotype was seen a handful of times. The J gene is TRBJ2-1, the V gene TRBV6-1; D remains ambiguous. The germline V gene encodes CDR1 MNHNS and CDR2 SASEGT. V gave up 3 bases and J gave up 9 bases, with 12 bases separating them. This CDR3 comprises 13 residues. Written as DNA, the CDR3 is TGTGCCAGCAGTGACCAGACGTTGGGTGAGCAGTTCTTC. This sequence encodes CASSDQTLGEQFF.

Note on this clonotype: A read error may explain this, as a much larger clone is one base away. The chain links TRBV27 to TRBJ1-5; a possible D gene is TRBD1 (5 bases). The CDR3 extends over 12 amino acids. V lost 8 bases and J lost 4, with 9 bases in between. Looked up from germline, CDR1 is MNHEY and CDR2 is SMNVEV (reference sequence). Here the CDR3 reads CASATENQPQHF. In nucleotides, the CDR3 is TGTGCCAGCGCGACAGAGAATCAGCCCCAGCATTTT.

V gene TRBV25-1 combines with J gene TRBJ1-5; D is ambiguous. V gave up 1 base and J gave up 2 bases, with 12 bases separating them. The CDR3 is 16 amino acids. Per the germline V gene, CDR1 is MGHDK and CDR2 is SYGVNS. The CDR3 region is CASSESGGFGNQPQHF. DNA of the CDR3: TGTGCCAGCAGTGAATCAGGAGGGTTCGGCAATCAGCCCCAGCATTTT. The entire variable domain, with the rest obtained from reference TRBV25-1 and TRBJ1-5, is as follows: EADIYQTPRYLVIGTGKKITLECSQTMGHDKMYWYQQDPGMELHLIHYSYGVNSTEKGDLSSESTVSRIRTEHFPLTLESARPSHTSQYLCASSESGGFGNQPQHFGDGTRLSIL.

The rearrangement uses TRBV7-9 and TRBJ2-1; 8 bases agree with TRBD1. The CDR3 extends over 16 amino acids. Germline V gives CDR1 SEHNR, CDR2 FQNEAQ (reference sequence). J was trimmed by 0 bases and V by 5 bases; bases with no gene match: 6. CDR3 protein: CASSQRDRSSYNEQFF. DNA for the CDR3: TGTGCCAGCAGCCAGAGGGACAGGTCCTCCTACAATGAGCAGTTCTTC.

This clonotype showed up just a few times. V usage is TRBV6-1 and J usage is TRBJ1-2; D is unclear. Trimming pared 0 bases from V and 6 bases from J, leaving 17 bases between. The length of the CDR3 is 16 residues. CDR1 and CDR2 from the germline V gene are MNHNS and SASEGT. The CDR3 coding sequence is TGTGCCAGCAGTGAAGCGCATGGCTACGTTATTGATGGCTACACCTTC. Protein product: CASSEAHGYVIDGYTF.

This chain links TRBV2 with TRBJ1-4; D is perhaps TRBD1 (6 bases). CDR1 SNHLY and CDR2 FYNNEI come from the germline V gene. There are 15 residues in the CDR3. The V end was cut by 2 bases, the J end by 8 bases, with 15 bases between. The CDR3 reads CASSETRGEREKLFF. The CDR3 bases are TGTGCCAGCAGTGAAACCAGGGGAGAGAGGGAAAAACTGTTTTTT. The variable domain in full, with the rest retrieved from reference TRBV2 and TRBJ1-4, is EPEVTQTPSHQVTQMGQEVILRCVPISNHLYFYWYRQILGQKVEFLVSFYNNEISEKSEIFDDQFSVERPDGSNFTLKIRSTKLEDSAMYFCASSETRGEREKLFFGSGTQLSVL.

The genes are TRBV29-1 and TRBJ1-1, with D unclear. CDR3 length equals 12 residues. Trimming left V 6 bases short and J 1 base short, with 9 bases between. Germline V gives CDR1 SQVTM, CDR2 ANQGSEA. This CDR3 is CSVTPSNTEAFF. CDR3 DNA sequence: TGCAGCGTGACTCCTTCGAACACTGAAGCTTTCTTT.

The chain employs TRBV5-1 and TRBJ1-2; 7 bases align to TRBD1. Trimming cost V 7 bases and J 4 bases; bases outside gene matches: 7. The CDR3 is 13 residues long. CDR1 is SGHRS and CDR2 is YFSETQ in the germline V gene. CDR3 sequence: CASSKDRIYGYTF. DNA of the CDR3: TGCGCCAGCTCTAAGGACAGGATCTATGGCTACACCTTC.

CDR3 in DNA: TGTGCCAGCGTATTGGTCCCGGCCCAGTACTTC. Translated: CASVLVPAQYF. This rearrangement joins TRBV5-6 to TRBJ2-5, with unresolved D. The CDR3 length is 11 residues. The ends were cut back, 7 bases at V and 9 bases at J, with 13 bases in the middle. Germline values: CDR1 SGHDT, CDR2 YYEEEE.

On this clonotype itself: The germline gene is not matched at one end of the junction; a read error may be the cause. The chain carries TRBV27 and TRBJ1-5, with D maybe TRBD1 (6 bases). The CDR3 runs to 16 residues. Germline-derived CDR1 and CDR2 are MNHEY and SMNVEV (reference sequence). CDR3 sequence: CASSLSQGLGNQPRHF. The CDR3 nucleotides are TGTGCCAGCAGTTTATCGCAGGGGCTAGGCAATCAGCCCCGGCATTTT.

The chain uses TRBV6-1 and TRBJ2-1; 11 positions match TRBD2. The V gene's germline CDR1 is MNHNS and CDR2 SASEGT. Trimming took 2 bases from V and 0 from J; bases not matched to a gene: 3. The CDR3 spans 17 residues. The CDR3 bases are TGTGCCAGCAGTGAACCAACTAGCGGGAGCTCCTACAATGAGCAGTTCTTC. Translated: CASSEPTSGSSYNEQFF.

A few counts support this clonotype. The chain carries TRBV7-3 and TRBJ1-1; 7 bases are shared with TRBD1. This CDR3 region has 14 residues. V dropped 5 bases and J dropped 1; count of bases not matched to a gene: 4. Germline V lookup: CDR1 SGHTA, CDR2 FQGTGA. CDR3 DNA: TGTGCCAGCAGCCGTCAGGGGGGGAACACTGAAGCTTTCTTT. Its translation: CASSRQGGNTEAFF.

This clonotype was recorded a few times. The chain couples TRBV27 to TRBJ2-3, with 9 bases identical to TRBD2. V shed 6 bases and J 0 bases; nucleotides not matched to a gene: 1. From germline, CDR1 is MNHEY and CDR2 SMNVEV (reference sequence). This CDR3 has 14 residues. In DNA form, the CDR3 reads TGTGCCAGCAGGACTAGCGGTAGCACAGATACGCAGTATTTT. Translated, it gives CASRTSGSTDTQYF.

The V and J genes are TRBV7-3 and TRBJ1-1; D not resolved. The CDR3 loop spans 17 amino acids. CDR1 is SGHTA, CDR2 FQGTGA, per germline. The V end was cut by 1 base, the J end by 1 base, with 16 bases between. This CDR3 reads CASSLNHLGLGNTEAFF. Written as DNA, the CDR3 is TGTGCCAGCAGCTTAAACCACTTGGGATTGGGGAACACTGAAGCTTTCTTT. The full variable domain, in which reference TRBV7-3 and TRBJ1-1 provide the parts outside the CDR3, is GAGVSQTPSNKVTEKGKYVELRCDPISGHTALYWYRQSLGQGPEFLIYFQGTGAADDSGLPNDRFFAVRPEGSVSTLKIQRTERGDSAVYLCASSLNHLGLGNTEAFFGQGTRLTVV.

This sequence joins TRBV3-1 and TRBJ1-1; D gene ambiguous. CDR1 and CDR2 from the germline V gene are LGHDT and YNNKEL (reference sequence). This CDR3 spans 15 amino acids. V was trimmed by 1 base and J by 4 bases, leaving 13 bases between them. CDR3 amino acids: CASSQGNYRGTEAFF. The CDR3 DNA follows: TGTGCCAGCAGCCAAGGGAACTATCGGGGCACTGAAGCTTTCTTT.

Ten or more counts support this clonotype. The J gene is TRBJ2-5, the V gene TRBV6-1; 7 bases match TRBD1. With 2 bases clipped from V and 0 bases from J, the junction kept 9 bases outside the gene matches. Per germline, CDR1 MNHNS and CDR2 SASEGT. This CDR3 is built from 17 residues. The CDR3 DNA sequence: TGTGCCAGCAGTGAACGCAGGTTAGGGACAGACCAAGAGACCCAGTACTTC. Amino acid sequence: CASSERRLGTDQETQYF.

The genes are TRBV30 and TRBJ2-7; 9 nucleotides match TRBD1. Per the germline V gene, CDR1 is GTSNPN and CDR2 is SVGIG (reference sequence). The CDR3 is 14 residues long. With 2 bases clipped from V and 7 bases from J, the junction kept 9 bases outside the gene matches. The CDR3 DNA follows: TGTGCCTGGAGTCGGGGGACAGGGTCGGATGAGCAGTACTTC. This translates into CAWSRGTGSDEQYF.

This clonotype occurred many times. The chain recombines TRBV12-3 or TRBV12-4 with TRBJ1-5, with unresolved D. CDR3 length equals 13 residues. V lost 8 bases and J lost 9, with 17 bases in between. The CDR3 spells CASQAENLGPQHF. The CDR3, as DNA: TGTGCCAGCCAGGCAGAGAATTTAGGGCCCCAGCATTTT.

The rearrangement uses TRBV14 and TRBJ2-7; 7 bases fit TRBD2. Looked up from germline, CDR1 is SGHDN and CDR2 is FVKESK. The ends lost 1 base at V and 3 bases at J; junction bases unmatched: 0. The CDR3 loop spans 13 amino acids. The CDR3 loop is CASSQGDYYEQYF. The CDR3 nucleotides read TGTGCCAGCAGCCAAGGGGACTACTACGAGCAGTACTTC.

The chain is built from TRBV30 and TRBJ1-2; the D is unclear. Trimming removed 3 bases at V and 3 bases at J, with 8 bases between. CDR3 length: 12 residues. CDR1 and CDR2 (germline): GTSNPN, SVGIG (reference sequence). CDR3 loop: CAWRTLDYGYTF. The DNA for the CDR3 is TGTGCCTGGAGGACTCTAGACTATGGCTACACCTTC.

This clonotype turned up a few times. This rearrangement joins TRBV25-1 to TRBJ2-5, with 8 nucleotides matching TRBD2. The V gene's germline CDR1 is MGHDK and CDR2 SYGVNS. The trim removed 7 bases at V and 3 bases at J, leaving 4 bases unmatched. This CDR3 is built from 13 residues. The CDR3 coding sequence is TGTGCCAGCACAAGCGGGAGAGAAGAGACCCAGTACTTC. Its translation is CASTSGREETQYF.